This TCR beta chain was retrieved from a study of technical replicates of blood from several donors. Clones were sequenced by immunoSEQ multiplex PCR, and TCRdb holds only the in-frame ones, with some missing. The sample yields about 82,000 clones, just under 95% seen once. The germline V and J ends were trimmed by 6 bases and 0 bases, with 15 bases remaining between them. CDR3 length: 16 amino acids. CDR1 is SNHLY and CDR2 is FYNNEI in the germline V gene. This clonotype was sampled from a human donor in good health. The sample consisted of T cells isolated from PBMCs. The V gene is TRBV2, the J gene TRBJ1-3; a possible D gene is TRBD1 (6 bases). The CDR3 DNA is TGTGCCAGCAGCGAGGGGAGGGGGAACTCTGGAAACACCATATATTTT. This sequence encodes CASSEGRGNSGNTIYF.